The next 25 T cell receptor beta chains were all read from a single sample in a study of blood T cell repertoires in COVID-19. The repertoire was sequenced with immunoSEQ multiplex PCR; TCRdb's copy has only in-frame clones and lacks some. The sample includes 130,000 to 150,000 clones, less than 85% of them seen just once. Sequenced input: peripheral blood. All receptors derive from an elderly woman in a cohort sampled during active or convalescent COVID-19.

This clone has just one count. The chain joins TRBV11-3 to TRBJ2-1, with 11 nucleotides matching TRBD2. J gave up 2 bases and V 1 base, and 10 bases lay outside the gene matches. The CDR3 totals 19 residues. Germline V CDR1 and CDR2: SGHNT, YENEEA. CDR3 sequence reads: CASSLGGLAGGNTYNEQFF. The CDR3 coding sequence is TGTGCCAGCAGCTTAGGCGGTCTAGCGGGGGGAAACACCTACAATGAGCAGTTCTTC.

V and J are TRBV30 and TRBJ2-2; D may match TRBD1 or TRBD2 (5 bases each). The CDR3 totals 15 residues. Germline V gives CDR1 GTSNPN, CDR2 SVGIG (reference sequence). V lost 5 bases and J lost 1, with 14 bases in between. The CDR3 DNA reads TGTGCCTGGGGGGGTGGAGACGGGAACACCGGGGAGCTGTTTTTT. As protein: CAWGGGDGNTGELFF.

The table lists this clone with a count of one. The chain carries TRBV7-3 and TRBJ2-6; 7 positions match TRBD1. V trimming: 6 bases; J trimming: 0 bases; junction bases outside the gene matches: 2. This CDR3 is 15 amino acids long. Germline lookup yields CDR1 SGHTA and CDR2 FQGTGA. CDR3 nucleotides: TGTGCCAGCAGGCCAGGGGGCTCTGGGGCCAACGTCCTGACTTTC. As protein: CASRPGGSGANVLTF.

The rearrangement links TRBV24-1 to TRBJ2-1, with TRBD1 matching 9 bases. Losses at the gene ends were 10 bases for V and 1 base for J; bases not matched to a gene: 10. The germline V gene encodes CDR1 KGHDR and CDR2 SFDVKD. The CDR3 sequence is 16 residues long. In DNA, the CDR3 is TGTGCCACGTCGCGCTCCGGGACAGGGTCCTACAATGAGCAGTTCTTC. Translation: CATSRSGTGSYNEQFF.

The V and J genes are TRBV7-2 and TRBJ1-2; D is possibly TRBD1 (6 bases). Trimming left V 5 bases short and J 2 bases short, with 9 bases between. This CDR3 region has 13 residues. Germline CDR1 reads SGHTA; CDR2 reads FQGNSA. The CDR3 loop reads CASSPGQNYGYTF. For the CDR3, the DNA is TGTGCCAGCAGCCCCGGACAGAACTATGGCTACACCTTC.

In DNA form, the CDR3 reads TGTGCCTGGAGTGAACAGGGGGGACAGCCCCAGCATTTT. Translation: CAWSEQGGQPQHF. The chain is built from TRBV30 and TRBJ1-5; TRBD1 aligns across 8 bases. The germline gives CDR1 GTSNPN, CDR2 SVGIG (reference sequence). The CDR3 contains 13 residues. V shed 1 base and J 7 bases; nucleotides not matched to a gene: 3.

This clone was seen repeatedly, ten times or more. The gene calls are TRBV6-4 and TRBJ1-6; the D gene is possibly TRBD1 (6 bases). Trimming pared 4 bases from V and 7 bases from J, leaving 8 bases between. The germline V gene encodes CDR1 MRHNA and CDR2 SNTAGT. The CDR3 has 13 amino acids. The CDR3 bases are TGTGCCAGCAGTGGAACAGGGAATTCACCCCTCCACTTT. Translation gives CASSGTGNSPLHF.

The V call is TRBV27, the J call TRBJ1-4, with a weak D call TRBD1 (5 bases). This CDR3 region has 15 residues. Trimming left V 6 bases short and J 0 bases short, with 11 bases between. Germline V gene sequence: CDR1 MNHEY, CDR2 SMNVEV (reference sequence). This CDR3 is CASSSTGATNEKLFF. The CDR3 region has the DNA TGTGCCAGCAGCTCCACGGGGGCAACTAATGAAAAACTGTTTTTT. Together with reference TRBV27 and TRBJ1-4, the CDR3 gives the full variable domain: EAQVTQNPRYLITVTGKKLTVTCSQNMNHEYMSWYRQDPGLGLRQIYYSMNVEVTDKGDVPEGYKVSRKEKRNFPLILESPSPNQTSLYFCASSSTGATNEKLFFGSGTQLSVL.

This chain uses TRBV5-5 with TRBJ2-3; 8 bases line up with TRBD2. Germline V gives CDR1 SGHKS, CDR2 YYEKEE (reference sequence). J was trimmed by 6 bases and V by 4 bases; bases with no gene match: 7. This CDR3 spans 14 amino acids. CDR3 protein: CASSLSGTTDTQYF. The CDR3 DNA reads as TGTGCCAGCAGCCTTAGCGGGACAACGGATACGCAGTATTTT. The variable domain in full, with the rest retrieved from reference TRBV5-5 and TRBJ2-3, is DAGVTQSPTHLIKTRGQQVTLRCSPISGHKSVSWYQQVLGQGPQFIFQYYEKEERGRGNFPDRFSARQFPNYSSELNVNALLLGDSALYLCASSLSGTTDTQYFGPGTRLTVL.

As DNA, the CDR3 is TGTGCCATCAGTGGACCCCCCGGGACATTCGAAGCTTTCTTT. The encoded protein is CAISGPPGTFEAFF. The V and J genes are TRBV10-3 and TRBJ1-1; possible D gene TRBD1, 6 bases. The V end was cut by 4 bases, the J end by 8 bases, with 17 bases between. CDR1 and CDR2 (germline): ENHRY, SYGVKD. This CDR3 has 14 residues.

V gene TRBV4-3 combines with J gene TRBJ1-2; D not certain. Trimming shortened V by 4 bases and J by 4 bases, and 13 bases separated the two germline ends. This CDR3 is built from 14 residues. Germline lookup yields CDR1 LGHNA and CDR2 YSLEER. The CDR3 region has the DNA TGCGCCAGCAGCCCAGCGGGTTCTGCCTATGGCTACACCTTC. This gives the protein CASSPAGSAYGYTF.

With respect to this clone: A much larger clonotype is one base distant, so this may be a read error. The rearrangement joins TRBV7-3 to TRBJ1-1; TRBD1 is a possible D gene (6 bases). Trimming left V 5 bases short and J 1 base short, with 8 bases between. The V gene's germline CDR1 is SGHTA and CDR2 FQGTGA. The CDR3 runs 13 residues. Written as DNA, the CDR3 is TGTGCCAGCAGCAAACAGGGGAACACTGAAGCTTTCTTT. As protein: CASSKQGNTEAFF.

This clone came up a few times. The chain is built from TRBV4-3 and TRBJ1-5; D is uncertain. Germline V gives CDR1 LGHNA, CDR2 YSLEER. There are 16 residues in the CDR3. V lost 2 bases and J lost 0, with 11 bases in between. CDR3 coding DNA: TGCGCCAGCAGCCAAAGTCCCAGTCATAGCAATCAGCCCCAGCATTTT. This gives the protein CASSQSPSHSNQPQHF.

The V gene is TRBV7-6, the J gene TRBJ2-2; the match to TRBD1 covers 10 bases. The CDR3 length is 18 residues. J was trimmed by 1 base and V by 0 bases; bases with no gene match: 5. CDR1 and CDR2 (germline): SGHVS, FNYEAQ. Here the CDR3 reads CASSLAPRTGGNTGELFF. CDR3 DNA: TGTGCCAGCAGCTTAGCGCCCCGGACAGGGGGGAACACCGGGGAGCTGTTTTTT.

The gene calls are TRBV4-3 and TRBJ1-4; D not certain. Germline-derived CDR1 and CDR2 are LGHNA and YSLEER. The CDR3 loop spans 17 amino acids. V was cut by 0 bases and J by 0 bases, with 11 bases left in between. In DNA form, the CDR3 reads TGCGCCAGCAGCCAAGATTGGGCAGTTGCAACTAATGAAAAACTGTTTTTT. Protein: CASSQDWAVATNEKLFF.

V is TRBV30 and J is TRBJ2-5, with unresolved D. V was clipped by 3 bases and J by 5 bases, with 10 bases between them. Per germline, CDR1 GTSNPN and CDR2 SVGIG (reference sequence). The length of the CDR3 is 12 residues. The CDR3 DNA follows: TGTGCCTGGAGGTCGAGCCGGGAGACCCAGTACTTC. As protein: CAWRSSRETQYF.

The gene calls are TRBV5-4 and TRBJ2-3, with 8 nucleotides matching TRBD2. The germline V gene encodes CDR1 SGHNT and CDR2 YYREEE (reference sequence). This CDR3 spans 16 amino acids. V lost 4 bases, J lost 1 base, and 8 bases stayed unmatched. The CDR3 spells CASSPGGAGGTDTQYF. The CDR3 coding sequence is TGTGCCAGCAGCCCGGGGGGAGCGGGGGGCACAGATACGCAGTATTTT.

The chain recombines TRBV28 with TRBJ1-1; 7 bases are shared with TRBD1. With 5 bases clipped from V and 1 base from J, the junction kept 13 bases outside the gene matches. CDR3 length equals 17 residues. Germline CDR1 is MDHEN and CDR2 is SYDVKM. The CDR3 spells CASSTPFRGSTNTEAFF. CDR3 DNA: TGTGCCAGCAGTACGCCGTTCAGGGGGAGTACGAACACTGAAGCTTTCTTT.

V is TRBV5-4 and J is TRBJ1-1, with a weak D call TRBD1 (6 bases). Germline V lookup: CDR1 SGHNT, CDR2 YYREEE (reference sequence). V lost 6 bases and J lost 0, with 9 bases in between. This CDR3 comprises 13 residues. CDR3 sequence (DNA): TGTGCCAGCATCGGACAGCTGAACACTGAAGCTTTCTTT. As protein: CASIGQLNTEAFF. The complete variable domain, with remaining parts taken from reference TRBV5-4 and TRBJ1-1, reads ETGVTQSPTHLIKTRGQQVTLRCSSQSGHNTVSWYQQALGQGPQFIFQYYREEENGRGNFPPRFSGLQFPNYSSELNVNALELDDSALYLCASIGQLNTEAFFGQGTRLTVV.

The rearrangement uses TRBV9 and TRBJ2-5; maybe TRBD2 (6 bases). The CDR3 extends over 13 amino acids. The ends were cut back, 4 bases at V and 1 base at J, with 8 bases in the middle. The germline CDR1 and CDR2 sequences are SGDLS and YYNGEE. This CDR3 is CASSRGSQETQYF. The CDR3 nucleotides read TGTGCCAGCAGCCGGGGGTCCCAAGAGACCCAGTACTTC.

In this sample, this clone turned up once. V is TRBV2 and J is TRBJ2-7; D might be TRBD2 (5 bases). V lost 4 bases to trimming and J lost 5 bases, with 18 bases between them. CDR3 length: 15 residues. Germline CDR1 and CDR2: SNHLY and FYNNEI. CDR3 nucleotide sequence: TGTGCCAGCAGTGGGGGTGGGCGGGCGCCGCACGAGCAGTACTTC. Its protein product is CASSGGGRAPHEQYF. The full variable domain, with the rest looked up from reference TRBV2 and TRBJ2-7, is EPEVTQTPSHQVTQMGQEVILRCVPISNHLYFYWYRQILGQKVEFLVSFYNNEISEKSEIFDDQFSVERPDGSNFTLKIRSTKLEDSAMYFCASSGGGRAPHEQYFGPGTRLTVT.

The gene calls are TRBV6-5 and TRBJ1-2; 7 nucleotides line up with TRBD1. V lost 3 bases, J lost 5 bases, and 9 bases stayed unmatched. There are 15 residues in the CDR3. Germline-derived CDR1 and CDR2 are MNHEY and SVGAGI. As DNA, the CDR3 is TGTGCCAGCAGTTATAATACCGGGACAGTTTATGGCTACACCTTC. This encodes CASSYNTGTVYGYTF.

The chain is built from TRBV2 and TRBJ2-1, with D hard to call. Germline-derived CDR1 and CDR2 are SNHLY and FYNNEI. Trimming took off 4 bases at V and 5 bases at J, with 9 bases between the two ends. This CDR3 region has 13 residues. CDR3 DNA: TGTGCCAGCAGTGGCCCAGTCAACAATGAGCAGTTCTTC. Translated, it gives CASSGPVNNEQFF.

The chain carries TRBV19 and TRBJ2-5; 8 bases line up with TRBD1. Losses at the gene ends were 8 bases for V and 4 bases for J; bases not matched to a gene: 3. Germline V lookup: CDR1 LNHDA, CDR2 SQIVND (reference sequence). The CDR3 length is 12 residues. The CDR3 DNA follows: TGTGCCAGTGGACAGGGCGGAGAGACCCAGTACTTC. Translated, it gives CASGQGGETQYF.

V and J are TRBV4-1 and TRBJ1-1; the match to TRBD1 covers 11 bases. The CDR3 is 17 residues long. Looked up from germline, CDR1 is MGHRA and CDR2 is YSYEKL. The V segment lost 2 bases and the J segment 3 bases; nucleotides outside the gene matches: 8. Here the CDR3 reads CASSQTGQGAWDTEAFF. The CDR3, as DNA: TGCGCCAGCAGCCAAACCGGACAGGGGGCTTGGGACACTGAAGCTTTCTTT.